What follows describes a single T cell receptor (beta chain). This entry comes from a study of cytomegalovirus exposure and HLA in healthy donors. This CDR3 is 15 amino acids long. Per germline, CDR1 SGHDT and CDR2 YYEEEE. Germline trimming cut 6 bases from V and 2 bases from J; bases unmatched to any gene: 8. The PCR was carried out with 60 Vbeta primers and 13 Jbeta primers. Here immunoSEQ multiplex PCR was the method, and the copy in TCRdb shows in-frame clones only, minus some. Here the sample spans about 160,000 clones, less than 80% being singletons. The sequencing sample was made of PBMCs. The source of this sequence is a man aged 40-50 years in good health and CMV-seronegative. The chain has TRBV5-6 and TRBJ2-3, with TRBD2 matching 8 bases. The CDR3 DNA reads TGTGCCAGCATCCCTAGCGGGCGACCCACAGATACGCAGTATTTT. Translation: CASIPSGRPTDTQYF.